This T cell receptor (beta chain) emerged from a study of T cell responses to AZD1222 COVID-19 vaccine. Study-wide background: Pooling was applied to second doses at about 4 or about 12 weeks. Overall study results and limits: Only six or seven AZD1222 recipients tested seropositive at baseline.

The V and J ends lost 5 bases and 0 bases respectively, with 12 bases between them. This CDR3 region has 15 residues. Germline V lookup: CDR1 SGHTA, CDR2 FQGNSA. Data came from immunoSEQ multiplex PCR; TCRdb stores just in-frame clones and leaves some out. Here the sample spans over 100,000 clones, 90% being singletons. Comment on this clone: The antigen remains unidentified.

This TCR was sampled from an adult in good health. The input for sequencing was peripheral blood, taken on day 0 of AZD1222 vaccination. The rearrangement uses TRBV7-2 and TRBJ2-3; the D gene is possibly TRBD2 (6 bases). This CDR3 reads CASSPEGYSTDTQYF. CDR3 in DNA: TGTGCCAGCAGCCCGGAGGGCTATAGCACAGATACGCAGTATTTT.